The 2 T cell receptor beta chains below were found in one sample sequenced in a study of spatial heterogeneity in lung cancer. The time point was: sample taken at primary tumor resection. Whole RNA came from tumor, nontumor lung or frozen PBMC and was sequenced without being sorted. MiXCR, run by TCRdb on the 5' RACE reads, gives a single entry per CDR3 protein. The table shows some 87,000 distinct CDR3 sequences, with about 9.4% occurring only once. Sample: PBMCs, taken at surgery. Source of these receptors: a male donor with early-stage non-small cell lung cancer.

This clonotype was recorded many times. J is TRBJ1-4 and V is TRBV7-2; perhaps TRBD1 as D (5 bases). V was pared by 5 bases and J by 7 bases, with 23 bases between. CDR1 is SGHTA, CDR2 FQGNSA, per germline. The CDR3 is made up of 17 amino acids. CDR3 nucleotide sequence: TGTGCCAGCAGCCTATACGACCCGGGGGTTAGTGGTGAAAAACTGTTTTTT. It specifies CASSLYDPGVSGEKLFF. Full variable domain (rest looked up from reference TRBV7-2 and TRBJ1-4): GAGVSQSPSNKVTEKGKDVELRCDPISGHTALYWYRQSLGQGLEFLIYFQGNSAPDKSGLPSDRFSAERTGGSVSTLTIQRTQQEDSAVYLCASSLYDPGVSGEKLFFGSGTQLSVL.

This chain joins TRBV19 and TRBJ2-7; 12 bases fit TRBD2. This CDR3 is 15 amino acids long. Germline CDR1 and CDR2: LNHDA and SQIVND (reference sequence). V lost 3 bases, J lost 3 bases, and 3 bases stayed unmatched. The CDR3 sequence: CASSMTSGGYYEQYF. CDR3 nucleotide sequence: TGTGCCAGTAGTATGACTAGCGGGGGTTACTACGAGCAGTACTTC.